Listed below are T cell receptor beta chains from one sample, sequenced in a study of T cells in localized non-small cell lung cancer. Produced via immunoSEQ multiplex PCR; TCRdb's table is partial and in-frame only. This table holds 20,000 to 30,000 clones, approximately 87% found once. The starting material was peripheral blood, obtained before any cancer treatment. The receptors were gathered from a woman aged 35-70 years with stage I lung adenocarcinoma. CDR3s include the opening cysteine and the closing phenylalanine or tryptophan. A D gene is named only where the DNA matches it firmly. Size values are once, few and many counts, or a class for expanded clones, and some rows have none.

CDR3 DNA	CDR3 protein	clone size	D gene	V gene	J gene
TGTGCCAGCAGCGTCGGACTAGCGGGGGGAAGTACGCAGTATTTT	CASSVGLAGGSTQYF	NA	TRBD2	TRBV6-4	TRBJ2-3
TGTGCCAGCAGCTTAATGGGACAGGGGGCATCCGGGGAGCTGTTTTTT	CASSLMGQGASGELFF	NA	TRBD1	TRBV7-3	TRBJ2-2
TGTGCCATCAACGGGGGGTTAACTCAGCCCCAGCATTTT	CAINGGLTQPQHF	NA	NA	TRBV10-3	TRBJ1-5
TGTGCCAGCAGCCAGGACACCCTAGGGGACGAGCAGTACTTC	CASSQDTLGDEQYF	NA	NA	TRBV4-2	TRBJ2-7
TGTGCCAGCAGCAATACCCCCCCTGTAGCGGGGGATCCCGTCATCACCTACGAGCAGTACTTC	CASSNTPPVAGDPVITYEQYF	NA	NA	TRBV21-1	TRBJ2-7
TGTGCCTGGAGTGTACTTGGGCCGGGACAGGGGCCCAACACCGGGGAGCTGTTTTTT	CAWSVLGPGQGPNTGELFF	NA	TRBD1	TRBV30	TRBJ2-2
TGTGCCAGTAGTATAGTAAGGGACAGTGATAATTCACCCCTCCACTTT	CASSIVRDSDNSPLHF	NA	TRBD1	TRBV19	TRBJ1-6
TGTGCCAGTAGTATCTCCACCGAGAACACTGAAGCTTTCTTT	CASSISTENTEAFF	NA	NA	TRBV19	TRBJ1-1
TGTGCCAGCTCACCATCCCCTCTGAGGACAGACAATGAGCAGTTCTTC	CASSPSPLRTDNEQFF	NA	NA	TRBV18	TRBJ2-1
TGTGCCAGCAGCTTAGTTGGGACAGGGAGCTACGAGCAGTACTTC	CASSLVGTGSYEQYF	once	TRBD1	TRBV11-2	TRBJ2-7
TGTGCCAGTAGTTCAGGGGTTGGAAACACCATATATTTT	CASSSGVGNTIYF	NA	NA	TRBV19	TRBJ1-3
TGTGCCAGCAGCGAGGGGACAACAGGGCTTCATGAGCAGTTCTTC	CASSEGTTGLHEQFF	NA	NA	TRBV9	TRBJ2-1
TGTGCCAGCAGCCTAAACAATATGAACACTGAAGCTTTCTTT	CASSLNNMNTEAFF	NA	NA	TRBV4-2	TRBJ1-1
TGTGCCATCAGTAACCACCGGGACAGGGAACCTGAGCAGTTCTTC	CAISNHRDREPEQFF	NA	TRBD1	TRBV10-3	TRBJ2-1
TGTGCCAGCAGTGAACAGGGGGTTAATTCACCCCTCCACTTT	CASSEQGVNSPLHF	NA	TRBD1	TRBV2	TRBJ1-6
TGTGCCAGTAGTCCAGGGAGGAGCTCCTACAATGAGCAGTTCTTC	CASSPGRSSYNEQFF	NA	NA	TRBV19	TRBJ2-1
TGTGCCAGCAGTTGGGATAGGCTTAATGAAAAACTGTTTTTT	CASSWDRLNEKLFF	NA	NA	TRBV6-5	TRBJ1-4
TGTGCCAGCAGCCCCGGGTCGGGGAAAGCGGGGGGAGACGAGCAGTACTTC	CASSPGSGKAGGDEQYF	NA	TRBD2	TRBV11-1	TRBJ2-7
TGTGCCAGTACTAAGACAGGCATGAACACTGAAGCTTTCTTT	CASTKTGMNTEAFF	NA	NA	TRBV19	TRBJ1-1
TGTGCCAGCAGCTCGACCGGGACAGGGTTAGAGGCTTTCTTT	CASSSTGTGLEAFF	NA	TRBD1	TRBV7-8	TRBJ1-1
TGTGCCAGCAGCTCGGATGGGCCCAGTGGAGCTTTCTTT	CASSSDGPSGAFF	once	NA	TRBV7-9	TRBJ1-1
TGCGCCAGCAGATCACAGCTTGACAATGAGCAGTTCTTC	CASRSQLDNEQFF	NA	NA	TRBV5-1	TRBJ2-1